Below, 5 T cell receptor beta chains from the same sample are listed, as sequenced in a study of cytomegalovirus exposure and HLA in healthy donors. It was with 60 Vbeta and 13 Jbeta primers that the PCR ran. The assay was immunoSEQ multiplex PCR, and TCRdb's table has in-frame clones only and misses some. The table shows about 150,000 clones, with roughly 81% occurring only once. Sequenced sample: PBMCs. The receptor source for this set is a man under 40 in good health and CMV-seropositive.

This chain joins TRBV27 and TRBJ2-7, with D tentatively TRBD2 (5 bases). V shed 7 bases and J shed 2 bases, with 15 bases lying between them. Germline V gene sequence: CDR1 MNHEY, CDR2 SMNVEV (reference sequence). The CDR3 covers 14 residues. CDR3 coding DNA: TGTGCCAGCATGGGAGCAATTTGGCCCTACGAGCAGTACTTC. Its translation: CASMGAIWPYEQYF.

The chain recombines TRBV19 with TRBJ2-5; tentatively, D is TRBD1 (5 bases). The end of the DNA is better explained by TRBJ2-7, so the J call may be wrong. Looked up from germline, CDR1 is LNHDA and CDR2 is SQIVND (reference sequence). The CDR3 length is 14 residues. CDR3 bases: TGTGCCAGTAGTACCAAAGGGGAAACCTACGAGCAGTACTTC. Protein sequence: CASSTKGETYEQYF.

The chain employs TRBV20-1 and TRBJ1-2; 7 nucleotides align to TRBD1. V trimming: 5 bases; J trimming: 6 bases; junction bases outside the gene matches: 3. The CDR3 contains 11 residues. Germline loops: CDR1 DFQATT, CDR2 SNEGSKA (reference sequence). The CDR3 region is CSAGQANGYTF. The CDR3 DNA sequence: TGCAGTGCTGGACAGGCTAATGGCTACACCTTC.

V usage is TRBV27 and J usage is TRBJ1-2; 7 positions match TRBD1. The V gene end was trimmed by 5 bases and the J gene end by 6 bases; junction bases not matched to a gene: 6. Germline V lookup: CDR1 MNHEY, CDR2 SMNVEV (reference sequence). CDR3 length: 13 residues. The DNA for the CDR3 is TGTGCCAGCAGTAATACAGGGGAGGATGGCTACACCTTC. Translation: CASSNTGEDGYTF.

This clone turned up a few times. The germline gene is not matched at one end of the junction; a read error may be the cause. The chain carries TRBV7-9 and TRBJ2-7; D unclear. This CDR3 spans 12 amino acids. CDR1 is SEHNR and CDR2 is FQNEAQ in the germline V gene (reference sequence). As DNA, the CDR3 is TGTTCCAGCAGCCCAAATTCCTACGAGCAGTACTTC. This encodes CSSSPNSYEQYF. Complete variable domain (other parts from reference TRBV7-9 and TRBJ2-7): DTGVSQNPRHKITKRGQNVTFRCDPISEHNRLYWYRQTLGQGPEFLTYFQNEAQLEKSRLLSDRFSAERPKGSFSTLEIQRTEQGDSAMYLCSSSPNSYEQYFGPGTRLTVT.